This TCR beta chain stems from a study of T cells after yellow fever vaccination. Study-wide context: Fractions low in cell number were prepared with SMART-Seq v4 Ultra Low Input. Whole-study findings and limits: Most clones from primary vaccination resurfaced after the booster (96% CD4, around 90% CD8). The appearance of a small share of clonotypes in both CD4 and CD8 compartments was observed.

A universal primer site and UMIs were added as TCR cDNA was made by 5'RACE template switching. TCRdb independently ran MiXCR on the 5' RACE reads; one entry per CDR3 protein. The data hold about 63,000 distinct CDR3 sequences, with roughly 7.4% observed a single time. There are 12 residues in the CDR3. Germline V gives CDR1 SEHNR, CDR2 FQNEAQ (reference sequence). Trimming at V came to 11 bases and at J to 8 bases, leaving 5 bases not matched to a gene. This clonotype showed up just once. Antigen: not known. The J gene is TRBJ2-1, the V gene TRBV7-9; 11 bases map to TRBD2. This receptor was taken from a man aged 25-45 years who received the YFV17D yellow fever vaccine. The specimen comprised CD8+ T cells sorted from PBMCs, sampled 15 days after the yellow fever booster vaccination. The CDR3 nucleotides are TGTGCCGGTAGCGGGAGGGCCGATGAGCAGTTCTTC. This translates into CAGSGRADEQFF. Filled out from reference TRBV7-9 and TRBJ2-1, the complete variable domain reads DTGVSQNPRHKITKRGQNVTFRCDPISEHNRLYWYRQTLGQGPEFLTYFQNEAQLEKSRLLSDRFSAERPKGSFSTLEIQRTEQGDSAMYLCAGSGRADEQFFGPGTRLTVL.